This TCR beta chain was sequenced for a study of vaccination and CD4 T cells after COVID-19 (dated by TCRdb to 2022 to 2024). Regarding the study in general: Every convalescent patient had a positive nasal swab PCR test for SARS-CoV-2, with mild disease in about 9 patients and severe disease in one. Participants got two doses of the Pfizer-BioNTech BNT162b2 vaccine (n=8) or two doses of the Moderna mRNA-1273 vaccine (n=2). Post-COVID blood samples from convalescent patients were collected a median of around 100 days after diagnosis, with a range of 35 to 161 days. The convalescent cohort included six males and four females, with two Hispanic individuals, seven Caucasians, two Asians and one multiracial person. Post-vaccine blood samples were obtained a median of about 77 days after the second vaccine dose, with a range of about 12 to 241 days. The spike-specific CD4+ TCR repertoire was compared before and after mRNA vaccination in approximately ten COVID-19 convalescent patients and a few infection-naive healthy vaccine recipients.

As regards this clonotype: The specificity of this receptor is unknown. No per-base quality is available; no much larger clone lies one base away.

The library was made by PCR. The sequencer listed for this sample is Illumina iSeq 100. The study's processing was this. Non-productive sequences were filtered out, and CDR3s that did not start with C, did not end with F or W, or were shorter than 7 amino acids were discarded. Levenshtein distances (stringdist) and unrooted phylogenetic trees (ape) in R version 3.6.1 were used to assess CDR3 homology. TCRdb reran the public reads through fastp at Q25 and MiXCR, keeping productive beta chains. Each entry merges the rows of one CDR3 protein and shows their most common DNA and genes. The V and J calls reflect TCRdb's pipeline rather than the authors' work. The sample yields about 20,000 distinct CDR3 sequences; just over 60% were counted once. 0.95% to 1.3% of the sample lies in the top ten. The positive SARS-CoV-2 PCR tests of the convalescent patients were dated from March to December 2020, before the Alpha, Beta and Delta variants emerged in the United States. Ficoll-Paque Plus gradient centrifugation was used to isolate PBMCs from whole blood, and the isolated PBMCs were then either used fresh or cryopreserved at -140C.

The investigation overall reported the following: In convalescent patients, a median around 90% of post-vaccine SARS-CoV-2-reactive clones were detected only after vaccination, suggesting vaccine-specific priming. In convalescent patients, nearly all vaccine-specific clones (304 of 307) were found to be mono-reactive for SARS-CoV-2 spike rather than cross-reactive with common cold coronaviruses. Relatively few convalescent patients were included in the study, and early timepoints after natural infection were not analyzed. The median number of SARS-CoV-2-reactive clonotypes rose from fewer than 25 after infection to approximately 41 after vaccination, but the change was not significant.

From cysteine to phenylalanine, the CDR3 is 15 amino acids long. The sequence is cut down to CDR3 DNA, 45 bases in frame from base 1. After removal of 4 bases from V and 6 bases from J, the junction retains 7 bases not matched to a gene. As encoded in the germline V gene, CDR1 is MNHEY while CDR2 is SVGAGI. This TCR was sampled from a human donor who had recovered from COVID-19. The sequence links TRBV6-5 to TRBJ2-3; 10 central nucleotides agree with TRBD1. The specimen was CD4+ T cells from blood, collected after SARS-CoV-2 vaccination. The CDR3 sequence is CASSWMTGGADTQYF. Read as DNA, the sequence is TGTGCCAGCAGTTGGATGACAGGGGGCGCGGATACGCAGTATTTT.